This T cell receptor (beta chain) was identified during a study of glioma-infiltrating T cells. Germline values: CDR1 LNHNV, CDR2 YYDKDF (reference sequence). This CDR3 spans 16 amino acids. Trimming stripped 0 bases from V and 8 bases from J, with 17 bases between. Study-level findings and limits: Non-neoplastic patients had below-expected tissue-blood divergence, while all gliomas exceeded expectation. Tissue and blood shared very few CDR3 sequences.

TCR alpha and beta CDR3 regions were amplified from RNA using iRepertoire nested multiplex PCR. For one-step reverse transcription and amplification, roughly 100-400 ng of tissue mRNA or PBMC total RNA was used. In TCRdb, the multiplex PCR reads were re-called with MiXCR into one record per CDR3 protein. The sample has roughly 120,000 distinct CDR3 sequences; roughly 24% are singletons. This clonotype was recorded many times. Its antigen is unknown. Sequenced sample: glioma tissue, nonneoplastic brain tissue, or PBMCs (not recorded which). This sequence was found in a human donor with low-grade glioma or glioblastoma, undergoing nonglioma brain surgery, or in good health (not recorded which). The genes are TRBV15 and TRBJ2-1; perhaps TRBD2 as D (5 bases). CDR3 in DNA: TGTGCCACCAGCAGAGACCCGCCGGGATGGTACGATGAGCAGTTCTTC. Protein: CATSRDPPGWYDEQFF. The whole variable domain, remainder taken from reference TRBV15 and TRBJ2-1, is DAMVIQNPRYQVTQFGKPVTLSCSQTLNHNVMYWYQQKSSQAPKLLFHYYDKDFNNEADTPDNFQSRRPNTSFCFLDIRSPGLGDTAMYLCATSRDPPGWYDEQFFGPGTRLTVL.